This T cell receptor (beta chain) was captured by sequencing in a study of T cells after yellow fever vaccination. A few counts support this clonotype. V gave up 0 bases and J gave up 3 bases, with 14 bases separating them. Per the germline V gene, CDR1 is KGHSH and CDR2 is LQKENI. This CDR3 is built from 16 residues. From the 5' RACE reads, TCRdb called clonotypes with MiXCR, one entry per CDR3 protein. The sample lists more than 250,000 distinct CDR3 sequences, around 6.8% occurring once. Sequenced material: PBMCs, taken 45 days after the first yellow fever vaccination. This chain links TRBV18 with TRBJ1-2; D unresolved. This TCR was recovered from a man aged 18 to 29 who received the YFV17D yellow fever vaccine. In nucleotides, the CDR3 is TGTGCCAGCTCACCACCAAGCGCGGGAAGGGACTATGGCTACACCTTC. This encodes CASSPPSAGRDYGYTF. The full variable domain, completed using reference TRBV18 and TRBJ1-2, is NAGVMQNPRHLVRRRGQEARLRCSPMKGHSHVYWYRQLPEEGLKFMVYLQKENIIDESGMPKERFSAEFPKEGPSILRIQQVVRGDSAAYFCASSPPSAGRDYGYTFGSGTRLTVV.